Presented here are 29 T cell receptor beta chains from one specimen sequenced in a study of CDR3 diversity in severe acne (dated by TCRdb to the late 2010s). Libraries were made using PCR. Sequenced on an Illumina HiSeq 2000. TCRdb itself trimmed the public reads at Q25 with fastp, ran MiXCR and retained productive beta chains. One record per CDR3 amino acid sequence lists the most common genes and DNA. The sample has approximately 90,000 distinct CDR3 sequences on record, approximately 52% of them singletons. Around 10% of the sample is in the top ten clones. The sample consisted of blood. These receptors were taken from a male donor in good health, serving as a control.

The rearrangement uses TRBV15 and TRBJ1-2, with D possibly TRBD1 on 5 matching bases. The CDR3 consists of 14 residues. From germline, CDR1 is LNHNV and CDR2 YYDKDF (reference sequence). V lost 3 bases to trimming and J lost 4 bases, with 12 bases between them. In nucleotides, the CDR3 is TGTGCCACCAGCAGGGGCACCGGGGGCTATGGCTACACCTTC. This encodes CATSRGTGGYGYTF.

The V call is TRBV11-2, the J call TRBJ1-4, with D possibly TRBD1 on 6 matching bases. Trimming removed 5 bases at V and 7 bases at J, with 20 bases between. Per the germline V gene, CDR1 is SGHAT and CDR2 is FQNNGV. The CDR3 runs 16 residues. The CDR3 spells CASSDTSKGGSEKLFF. The CDR3 DNA reads as TGTGCCAGCAGCGATACCAGCAAGGGGGGTAGTGAAAAACTGTTTTTT.

This clonotype has ten or more counts. The gene calls are TRBV20-1 and TRBJ2-4; 13 nucleotides match TRBD2. The CDR3 spans 15 residues. Germline V gene sequence: CDR1 DFQATT, CDR2 SNEGSKA (reference sequence). The CDR3 DNA reads as TGCAGAGGGACTAGCGGGAAGGGAGCCAAAAACATTCAGTACTTC. It encodes CRGTSGKGAKNIQYF.

This clonotype was picked up many times. The chain employs TRBV20-1 and TRBJ1-1, with 8 positions matching TRBD1. In germline, CDR1 is DFQATT, CDR2 SNEGSKA (reference sequence). Trimming removed 3 bases from V and 5 bases from J; junction bases left unmatched: 5. The CDR3 totals 13 residues. The CDR3 DNA is TGCAGTGCTAGTAACAGGGGGAAGACTGAAGCTTTCTTT. It encodes CSASNRGKTEAFF.

The gene calls are TRBV10-3 and TRBJ1-5, with D uncertain. CDR1 and CDR2 from the germline V gene are ENHRY and SYGVKD. The CDR3 spans 17 residues. The germline V and J ends were trimmed by 0 bases and 0 bases, with 12 bases remaining between them. The CDR3 here is CAISESQRPLSNQPQHF. As DNA, the CDR3 is TGTGCCATCAGTGAGTCGCAGAGACCTCTTAGCAATCAGCCCCAGCATTTT.

There are many counts of this clonotype. The chain is built from TRBV12-3 or TRBV12-4 and TRBJ1-1; unclear D gene. Trimming took 0 bases from V and 1 from J, leaving 6 bases between them. This CDR3 region has 14 residues. This CDR3 is CASSLAASNTEAFF. In DNA, the CDR3 is TGTGCCAGCAGTTTAGCGGCCTCGAACACTGAAGCTTTCTTT.

This clonotype was recorded many times. The chain recombines TRBV10-1 with TRBJ1-4; maybe TRBD1 (5 bases). Trimming cost V 9 bases and J 8 bases, with 10 bases left between them. Germline V gives CDR1 WNHNN, CDR2 SYGVQD (reference sequence). The CDR3 loop spans 11 amino acids. CDR3 amino acids: CARVPGEKLFF. The CDR3 DNA reads TGCGCCAGGGTCCCAGGGGAAAAACTGTTTTTT.

The chain has TRBV12-3 or TRBV12-4 and TRBJ2-5, with D unclear. This CDR3 comprises 14 residues. V lost 3 bases, J lost 3 bases, and 11 bases lay in between. In nucleotides, the CDR3 is TGTGCCAGCAGTTTTACGGGCCAGGAAGAGACCCAGTACTTC. This encodes CASSFTGQEETQYF.

This rearrangement joins TRBV6-6 to TRBJ1-2; TRBD1 is a possible D gene (5 bases). This CDR3 region has 13 residues. Trimming removed 5 bases at V and 8 bases at J, with 15 bases between. Germline V gives CDR1 MNHNY, CDR2 SVGAGI (reference sequence). The DNA for the CDR3 is TGTGCCAGCAGTCCGCAGGGCACAACGGGCTACACCTTC. It codes for CASSPQGTTGYTF.

This clonotype has a count of ten or more. This chain's CDR3 is CASNGQAQETQYF. The CDR3 DNA is TGTGCCAGCAATGGGCAGGCCCAAGAGACCCAGTACTTC. The chain has TRBV6-1 and TRBJ2-5; no clear D. The CDR3 runs to 13 residues. The V gene's germline CDR1 is MNHNS and CDR2 SASEGT. V was cut by 7 bases and J by 1 base, with 10 bases left in between.

The rearrangement links TRBV12-3 or TRBV12-4 to TRBJ1-1, with 8 bases aligning to TRBD1. This CDR3 is built from 18 residues. Trimming cost V 3 bases and J 0 bases; bases outside gene matches: 12. CDR3 protein: CASSFFLGQGALNTEAFF. The DNA of the CDR3 is TGTGCCAGCAGTTTTTTTTTAGGGCAGGGGGCTTTGAACACTGAAGCTTTCTTT.

The V gene is TRBV3-1, the J gene TRBJ2-2; 8 bases map to TRBD2. This CDR3 region has 15 residues. V trimming: 5 bases; J trimming: 5 bases; junction bases outside the gene matches: 7. Germline V CDR1 and CDR2: LGHDT, YNNKEL (reference sequence). CDR3 nucleotide sequence: TGTGCCAGCAGCACCGGGACTAGAGTGACCGGGGAGCTGTTTTTT. Translating gives CASSTGTRVTGELFF.

The V gene is TRBV9, the J gene TRBJ2-2; D is uncertain. The germline gives CDR1 SGDLS, CDR2 YYNGEE. Trimming took off 3 bases at V and 1 base at J, with 16 bases between the two ends. This CDR3 is built from 17 residues. CDR3 DNA sequence: TGTGCCAGCAGCGGACTCCAAGGTTCCCGGAACACCGGGGAGCTGTTTTTT. It specifies CASSGLQGSRNTGELFF.

This clonotype has ten or more counts. The chain uses TRBV6-4 and TRBJ2-3; TRBD1 matches 10 bases. Germline loops: CDR1 MRHNA, CDR2 SNTAGT. The CDR3 consists of 15 residues. Trimming removed 3 bases from V and 2 bases from J; junction bases left unmatched: 2. CDR3 bases: TGTGCCAGCAGTGAAGACAGGGGGCACACAGATACGCAGTATTTT. This gives the protein CASSEDRGHTDTQYF.

The chain has TRBV24-1 and TRBJ2-7; the match to TRBD2 covers 15 bases. Looked up from germline, CDR1 is KGHDR and CDR2 is SFDVKD. V shed 11 bases and J 7 bases; nucleotides not matched to a gene: 11. The CDR3 runs 15 residues. The CDR3 reads CASSYTGTSGREQYF. CDR3 DNA: TGTGCCAGCAGCTATACCGGGACTAGCGGGAGGGAGCAGTACTTC.

The chain combines TRBV20-1 with TRBJ1-2, with 7 bases matching TRBD1. CDR3 length: 13 residues. V was pared by 5 bases and J by 4 bases, with 7 bases of the junction left unmatched. Germline-derived CDR1 and CDR2 are DFQATT and SNEGSKA (reference sequence). This CDR3 is CSAQQGLGYGYTF. As DNA, the CDR3 is TGCAGTGCTCAACAGGGGCTAGGCTATGGCTACACCTTC.

The V call is TRBV6-5, the J call TRBJ2-5; TRBD1 aligns across 12 bases. Germline-derived CDR1 and CDR2 are MNHEY and SVGAGI. This CDR3 contains 14 residues. The trim removed 8 bases at V and 5 bases at J, leaving 6 bases unmatched. The CDR3 nucleotides are TGTGCCAGCGTGGGACAGGGGGCTTCGGAGACCCAGTACTTC. Protein product: CASVGQGASETQYF.

This chain joins TRBV10-2 and TRBJ1-1; 8 bases agree with TRBD1. This CDR3 region has 12 residues. With V trimmed by 8 bases and J by 4 bases, 3 bases remained unmatched. CDR1 is WSHSY and CDR2 is SAAADI in the germline V gene. The chain's CDR3 is CASGTGGTEAFF. The CDR3 DNA reads TGCGCCAGCGGTACAGGGGGCACTGAAGCTTTCTTT.

V gene TRBV9 combines with J gene TRBJ2-2; no clear D gene. Germline-derived CDR1 and CDR2 are SGDLS and YYNGEE. The V end lost 0 bases, the J end lost 0 bases, and 9 bases lay between the germline ends. This CDR3 comprises 16 residues. CDR3 sequence reads: CASSVAGSPNTGELFF. CDR3 nucleotides: TGTGCCAGCAGCGTAGCTGGCAGTCCGAACACCGGGGAGCTGTTTTTT.

At least ten counts were recorded for this clonotype. V is TRBV28 and J is TRBJ2-1; D gene ambiguous. The CDR3 contains 18 residues. The germline V and J ends were trimmed by 1 base and 4 bases, with 20 bases remaining between them. Looked up from germline, CDR1 is MDHEN and CDR2 is SYDVKM. In nucleotides, the CDR3 is TGTGCCAGCAGTTTATACCCAGGTCTGAATTTCCTATACAATGAGCAGTTCTTC. Translation: CASSLYPGLNFLYNEQFF.

The rearrangement links TRBV20-1 to TRBJ2-5; 7 nucleotides agree with TRBD1. Per the germline V gene, CDR1 is DFQATT and CDR2 is SNEGSKA (reference sequence). V shed 2 bases, J shed 7 bases, and the junction held 4 bases outside the gene matches. The CDR3 spans 12 residues. The CDR3 bases are TGCAGTGCTAGAAAGGGGGCAGGGACCCAGTACTTC. Translated: CSARKGAGTQYF.

This clonotype occurred a few times. The chain joins TRBV20-1 to TRBJ1-6; TRBD1 agrees at 7 bases. CDR3 length: 14 amino acids. Germline-derived CDR1 and CDR2 are DFQATT and SNEGSKA (reference sequence). Losses at the gene ends were 3 bases for V and 6 bases for J; bases not matched to a gene: 5. The CDR3 is CSASLGQPNSPLHF. The CDR3 coding sequence is TGCAGTGCTAGCCTGGGACAGCCTAATTCACCCCTCCACTTT.

The gene calls are TRBV5-6 and TRBJ1-3; D is possibly TRBD1 (6 bases). Germline V gene sequence: CDR1 SGHDT, CDR2 YYEEEE. This CDR3 has 16 amino acids. V shed 0 bases and J shed 3 bases, with 13 bases lying between them. The CDR3 protein is CASSLAGGGGGNTIYF. The DNA for the CDR3 is TGTGCCAGCAGCTTGGCCGGAGGGGGAGGTGGAAACACCATATATTTT.

Many counts were recorded for this clonotype. The chain links TRBV6-5 to TRBJ1-5, with a tentative D call TRBD1 (5 bases). The CDR3 contains 14 residues. Per the germline V gene, CDR1 is MNHEY and CDR2 is SVGAGI. V was shortened by 5 bases and J by 2 bases, with 10 bases between the two germline ends. For the CDR3, the DNA is TGTGCCAGCAGTGACACGGGGGGCAATCAGCCCCAGCATTTT. Protein product: CASSDTGGNQPQHF.

This chain uses TRBV9 with TRBJ1-1, with 8 bases lining up with TRBD1. The trim removed 4 bases at V and 5 bases at J, leaving 7 bases unmatched. The CDR3 length is 14 residues. Germline V gene data show CDR1 as SGDLS and CDR2 as YYNGEE. Here the CDR3 reads CASSWRQGRTEAFF. In DNA, the CDR3 is TGTGCCAGCAGCTGGCGACAGGGGAGGACTGAAGCTTTCTTT. The variable domain in full, completed from reference TRBV9 and TRBJ1-1, reads DSGVTQTPKHLITATGQRVTLRCSPRSGDLSVYWYQQSLDQGLQFLIQYYNGEERAKGNILERFSAQQFPDLHSELNLSSLELGDSALYFCASSWRQGRTEAFFGQGTRLTVV.

This clonotype was seen at least ten times. The chain recombines TRBV7-8 with TRBJ1-3, with D maybe TRBD1 (5 bases). Deletions cut 4 bases from V and 4 bases from J, with 14 bases between. From germline, CDR1 is SGHVS and CDR2 FQNEAQ. The CDR3 is 15 residues long. The CDR3 coding sequence is TGTGCCAGCAGCTCATATCAGGGTTCGGGAAACACCATATATTTT. It codes for CASSSYQGSGNTIYF.

This clonotype was recorded once. This rearrangement joins TRBV2 to TRBJ1-3; 8 bases align to TRBD1. This CDR3 has 17 residues. Germline loops: CDR1 SNHLY, CDR2 FYNNEI. After removal of 7 bases from V and 7 bases from J, the junction contained 18 bases not matched to a gene. The CDR3 nucleotides read TGTGCCAGCAACAACTACGGGGGACAGGCCTCTCGGAACACCATATATTTT. This gives the protein CASNNYGGQASRNTIYF.

This sequence joins TRBV5-6 and TRBJ2-7; D is ambiguous. The DNA end is more similar to TRBJ2-1, so the J call may be wrong. The germline V gene encodes CDR1 SGHDT and CDR2 YYEEEE. This CDR3 comprises 14 residues. CDR3 coding DNA: TGTGCCAGCAGCTTGGGGCCCAGGTTGGATGAGCAGTTCTTC. Amino acid sequence: CASSLGPRLDEQFF.

The chain joins TRBV24-1 to TRBJ2-7; 7 bases match TRBD2. The CDR3 length is 18 residues. The V gene's germline CDR1 is KGHDR and CDR2 SFDVKD. The V segment lost 2 bases and the J segment 0 bases; nucleotides outside the gene matches: 12. CDR3 sequence (DNA): TGTGCCACCAGTGATTCCACTCCGAGGGCGGGAGCCTCCTACGAGCAGTACTTC. Translation: CATSDSTPRAGASYEQYF.